Shown below are 28 T cell receptor beta chains from a single sample sequenced in a study of OX40 agonist ivuxolimab in advanced cancers. Clones were read by immunoSEQ multiplex PCR, and TCRdb kept only the in-frame ones, dropping some. The data contain approximately 40,000 clones, 80% to 95% of them singletons. The sequencing used CD4+ or CD8+ T cells sorted from blood, collected in a trial of the OX40 agonist ivuxolimab. These receptor sequences come from an adult with an advanced solid tumor such as melanoma, head and neck, liver or kidney cancer.

This chain connects TRBV14 to TRBJ2-1; no firm D call. V lost 3 bases, J lost 6 bases, and 6 bases lay in between. Germline-derived CDR1 and CDR2 are SGHDN and FVKESK. The length of the CDR3 is 12 residues. In nucleotides, the CDR3 is TGTGCCAGCAGCCATATCTCCAATGAGCAGTTCTTC. Its translation: CASSHISNEQFF.

This clone was detected a few times. The chain is built from TRBV4-2 and TRBJ2-1; the match to TRBD2 covers 12 bases. Germline V lookup: CDR1 LGHNA, CDR2 YNFKEQ. This CDR3 has 16 amino acids. The ends lost 7 bases at V and 7 bases at J; junction bases unmatched: 11. The CDR3 here is CASTSATSGSFNEQFF. In nucleotides, the CDR3 is TGTGCCAGCACCTCCGCGACTAGCGGGAGTTTTAATGAGCAGTTCTTC.

The chain links TRBV4-1 to TRBJ1-5, with 7 bases aligning to TRBD1. The germline CDR1 and CDR2 sequences are MGHRA and YSYEKL. J lost 7 bases, V lost 6 bases, and 6 bases had no gene match. This CDR3 contains 13 residues. CDR3 nucleotides: TGCGCCAGCAGTCAGGGGGTATCCCAGCCCCAGCATTTT. This sequence encodes CASSQGVSQPQHF.

The genes are TRBV7-9 and TRBJ2-7, with 9 bases matching TRBD1. V lost 5 bases, J lost 3 bases, and 8 bases stayed unmatched. The CDR3 spans 15 residues. CDR1 and CDR2 (germline): SEHNR, FQNEAQ (reference sequence). The CDR3 DNA follows: TGTGCCAGCAGCCCCTCCGGGACAGGGTACTACGAGCAGTACTTC. Translating it yields CASSPSGTGYYEQYF.

The count of this clone is one. This rearrangement joins TRBV5-1 to TRBJ2-2, with unresolved D. CDR1 is SGHRS and CDR2 is YFSETQ in the germline V gene. V gave up 4 bases and J gave up 9 bases, with 16 bases separating them. This CDR3 has 14 residues. Here the CDR3 reads CASSTASRGRELFF. CDR3 bases: TGCGCCAGCAGCACCGCCTCTCGTGGACGGGAGCTGTTTTTT.

The genes are TRBV4-1 and TRBJ2-7, with 11 bases that match TRBD2. The CDR3 runs to 17 residues. Germline-derived CDR1 and CDR2 are MGHRA and YSYEKL. Trimming took 1 base from V and 1 from J; bases not matched to a gene: 6. CDR3 coding DNA: TGCGCCAGCAGCCAAGGACTAGCGGGGCCTTTTTCCTACGAGCAGTACTTC. This sequence encodes CASSQGLAGPFSYEQYF.

The rearrangement joins TRBV4-1 to TRBJ1-6; no definite D call. Per germline, CDR1 MGHRA and CDR2 YSYEKL. Between the trimmed V and J ends, which lost 1 base and 0 bases, there was a span of 13 bases. This CDR3 spans 18 amino acids. The CDR3 spells CASSQARRDSSYNSPLHF. CDR3 nucleotide sequence: TGCGCCAGCAGCCAAGCCAGGAGAGATAGCTCCTATAATTCACCCCTCCACTTT.

V usage is TRBV4-3 and J usage is TRBJ1-1, with 7 bases that match TRBD1. CDR3 length: 14 residues. The germline V gene encodes CDR1 LGHNA and CDR2 YSLEER. After removal of 4 bases from V and 9 bases from J, the junction contained 11 bases not matched to a gene. CDR3 bases: TGCGCCAGCAGCCCTGGGACAGTCGGACTCCAAGCTTTCTTT. It is translated as CASSPGTVGLQAFF.

This clone was found once. The rearrangement uses TRBV4-3 and TRBJ2-5, with D perhaps TRBD1 or TRBD2 (5 bases each). The length of the CDR3 is 15 residues. CDR1 and CDR2 from the germline V gene are LGHNA and YSLEER. Trimming removed 0 bases at V and 9 bases at J, with 17 bases between. The CDR3 loop is CASSQDERGTRAQYF. As DNA, the CDR3 is TGCGCCAGCAGCCAAGACGAAAGGGGAACGAGGGCCCAGTACTTC.

J is TRBJ2-1 and V is TRBV6-5, with TRBD2 identical over 7 bases. In germline, CDR1 is MNHEY, CDR2 SVGAGI. Germline trimming cut 0 bases from V and 8 bases from J; bases unmatched to any gene: 1. This CDR3 contains 13 residues. The CDR3, as DNA: TGTGCCAGCAGTTACTCGGGGAGGGATGAGCAGTTCTTC. Translated: CASSYSGRDEQFF.

V is TRBV6-7 and J is TRBJ2-7; TRBD2 might be the D (6 bases). TRBV6-7 is noted as an ORF with a role that remains uncertain. The CDR3 contains 16 residues. With 4 bases removed from V and 3 bases from J, the gap between germline ends came to 19 bases. The chain's CDR3 is CASSLKVGGTYYEQYV. In nucleotides, the CDR3 is TGTGCCAGCAGTTTAAAAGTTGGCGGGACCTACTACGAGCAGTACGTC.

This chain uses TRBV19 with TRBJ1-5; perhaps TRBD1 as D (6 bases). The length of the CDR3 is 16 residues. Germline lookup yields CDR1 LNHDA and CDR2 SQIVND (reference sequence). The ends were cut back, 5 bases at V and 0 bases at J, with 14 bases in the middle. The DNA for the CDR3 is TGTGCCAGTAGTCCGGGACATTTGTATAGCAATCAGCCCCAGCATTTT. The encoded protein is CASSPGHLYSNQPQHF.

The chain couples TRBV27 to TRBJ1-1; D is unresolved. CDR3 length: 12 residues. V was trimmed by 5 bases and J by 3 bases, leaving 7 bases between them. The germline CDR1 and CDR2 sequences are MNHEY and SMNVEV (reference sequence). In DNA, the CDR3 is TGTGCCAGCAGTACGGGATACACTGAAGCTTTCTTT. Its translation: CASSTGYTEAFF.

The chain couples TRBV10-3 to TRBJ1-2; tentative D call: TRBD1 (6 bases). V shed 11 bases and J shed 4 bases, with 14 bases lying between them. The CDR3 is 12 amino acids. Per the germline V gene, CDR1 is ENHRY and CDR2 is SYGVKD. The CDR3 region is CAHGGGSYGYTF. The CDR3 DNA reads as TGTGCCCACGGAGGGGGGAGCTATGGCTACACCTTC.

The chain uses TRBV9 and TRBJ1-2, with 7 bases that match TRBD1. V shed 4 bases and J 8 bases; nucleotides not matched to a gene: 8. The CDR3 is 13 residues long. Per the germline V gene, CDR1 is SGDLS and CDR2 is YYNGEE. CDR3 sequence (DNA): TGTGCCAGCAGCTCCGGGACAGCGGACGGCTACACCTTC. It is translated as CASSSGTADGYTF. The variable domain in full, completed from reference TRBV9 and TRBJ1-2, reads DSGVTQTPKHLITATGQRVTLRCSPRSGDLSVYWYQQSLDQGLQFLIQYYNGEERAKGNILERFSAQQFPDLHSELNLSSLELGDSALYFCASSSGTADGYTFGSGTRLTVV.

CDR3 amino acids: CASSESHLAIWNTEAFF. CDR3 DNA: TGCGCCAGCAGTGAAAGCCACCTAGCGATTTGGAACACTGAAGCTTTCTTT. The chain joins TRBV10-2 to TRBJ1-1; D ambiguous. In germline, CDR1 is WSHSY, CDR2 SAAADI. V was pared by 3 bases and J by 1 base, with 18 bases between. This CDR3 has 17 amino acids.

The sample holds one count of this clone. This CDR3 reads CASSPPSSSEQYV. CDR3 DNA: TGTGCCAGCTCACCACCCTCTAGTTCCGAGCAGTACGTC. The rearrangement links TRBV18 to TRBJ2-7; D not resolved. The germline V and J ends were trimmed by 0 bases and 6 bases, with 9 bases remaining between them. Germline-derived CDR1 and CDR2 are KGHSH and LQKENI. CDR3 length: 13 residues.

The J gene is TRBJ2-3, the V gene TRBV7-6, with a possible D match to TRBD2 (6 bases). Germline CDR1 and CDR2: SGHVS and FNYEAQ. Trimming took 1 base from V and 4 from J, leaving 12 bases between them. The CDR3 has 15 residues. The CDR3 sequence is CASSLEAGLSDTQYF. Written as DNA, the CDR3 is TGTGCCAGCAGCTTAGAGGCCGGACTATCAGATACGCAGTATTTT.

V usage is TRBV6-1 and J usage is TRBJ2-4, with D possibly TRBD1 on 5 matching bases. Trimming stripped 2 bases from V and 2 bases from J, with 7 bases between. Germline CDR1 MNHNS, CDR2 SASEGT. This CDR3 comprises 14 residues. For the CDR3, the DNA is TGTGCCAGCAGTGAAAGACAGACCAAAAACATTCAGTACTTC. This codes for CASSERQTKNIQYF.

V is TRBV2 and J is TRBJ1-4, with TRBD1 matching over 7 bases. CDR1 and CDR2 (germline): SNHLY, FYNNEI. CDR3 length: 15 amino acids. V shed 8 bases, J shed 13 bases, and the junction held 19 bases outside the gene matches. In nucleotides, the CDR3 is TGTGCCAGCGGAGTGGGGGGAAGGAGGGGACAGCGACTGTTTTTT. Encoded protein: CASGVGGRRGQRLFF. Variable domain in full (rest from reference TRBV2 and TRBJ1-4): EPEVTQTPSHQVTQMGQEVILRCVPISNHLYFYWYRQILGQKVEFLVSFYNNEISEKSEIFDDQFSVERPDGSNFTLKIRSTKLEDSAMYFCASGVGGRRGQRLFFGSGTQLSVL.

V usage is TRBV11-2 and J usage is TRBJ2-2; D might be TRBD1 or TRBD2, each matching 5 bases. Trimming cost V 3 bases and J 4 bases, with 18 bases left between them. The CDR3 totals 17 residues. CDR1 and CDR2 (germline): SGHAT, FQNNGV. The CDR3 loop is CASSFPRVGARTGELFF. In DNA form, the CDR3 reads TGTGCCAGCAGCTTCCCTAGGGTCGGGGCCCGCACCGGGGAGCTGTTTTTT. The variable domain in full, with the rest retrieved from reference TRBV11-2 and TRBJ2-2, is EAGVAQSPRYKIIEKRQSVAFWCNPISGHATLYWYQQILGQGPKLLIQFQNNGVVDDSQLPKDRFSAERLKGVDSTLKIQPAKLEDSAVYLCASSFPRVGARTGELFFGEGSRLTVL.

V is TRBV2 and J is TRBJ2-7, with D tentatively TRBD1 (6 bases). Germline CDR1 reads SNHLY; CDR2 reads FYNNEI. Deletions cut 7 bases from V and 3 bases from J, with 13 bases between. This CDR3 has 13 residues. The CDR3 is CASNPAGDYEQYF. Here the CDR3 DNA reads TGTGCCAGCAACCCCGCAGGGGACTACGAGCAGTACTTC.

The V call is TRBV7-9, the J call TRBJ1-2, with 7 positions matching TRBD1. Germline V gene data show CDR1 as SEHNR and CDR2 as FQNEAQ (reference sequence). The length of the CDR3 is 14 residues. After removal of 4 bases from V and 6 bases from J, the junction contained 8 bases not matched to a gene. CDR3 sequence reads: CASSSRTGQDGYTF. The CDR3 nucleotides read TGTGCCAGCAGCTCCCGGACAGGTCAGGATGGCTACACCTTC.

The chain recombines TRBV2 with TRBJ1-3; no firm D call. This CDR3 has 13 residues. V was shortened by 5 bases and J by 0 bases, with 5 bases between the two germline ends. The germline CDR1 and CDR2 sequences are SNHLY and FYNNEI. This chain's CDR3 is CASSLYSGNTIYF. The CDR3 bases are TGTGCCAGCAGTCTGTACTCTGGAAACACCATATATTTT.

The chain links TRBV7-2 to TRBJ2-7; tentatively, D is TRBD2 (5 bases). V gave up 1 base and J gave up 0 bases, with 10 bases separating them. The CDR3 totals 15 residues. From germline, CDR1 is SGHTA and CDR2 FQGNSA. CDR3 sequence reads: CASSLETGYSYEQYF. CDR3 in DNA: TGTGCCAGCAGCTTAGAGACGGGGTACTCCTACGAGCAGTACTTC.

The rearrangement uses TRBV6-1 and TRBJ2-7; TRBD1 agrees at 7 bases. CDR3 length: 15 amino acids. Germline V gene data show CDR1 as MNHNS and CDR2 as SASEGT. V shed 5 bases, J shed 6 bases, and the junction held 13 bases outside the gene matches. The CDR3 nucleotides read TGTGCCAGCAGTCTCCTCCGAGACAGGGATACCGAGCAGTACTTC. This sequence encodes CASSLLRDRDTEQYF.

The table lists this clone with a few counts. The V call is TRBV9, the J call TRBJ1-1; no reliable D call. Trimming pared 0 bases from V and 0 bases from J, leaving 6 bases between. The CDR3 runs to 14 residues. Looked up from germline, CDR1 is SGDLS and CDR2 is YYNGEE. CDR3: CASSVGSMNTEAFF. The CDR3 coding sequence is TGTGCCAGCAGCGTAGGCAGCATGAACACTGAAGCTTTCTTT.

This clone appeared a single time. V usage is TRBV9 and J usage is TRBJ2-3; 7 nucleotides line up with TRBD2. V dropped 3 bases and J dropped 0; count of bases not matched to a gene: 10. The CDR3 loop spans 17 amino acids. The germline CDR1 and CDR2 sequences are SGDLS and YYNGEE. Here the CDR3 reads CASSAWGGSGSTDTQYF. CDR3 nucleotides: TGTGCCAGCAGCGCCTGGGGGGGTAGCGGGAGCACAGATACGCAGTATTTT.